Described below is a single TCR beta chain sequence and its context. Reverse transcription of roughly 0.5 to 1 ug RNA used random hexamers. In TCRdb, the immunoSEQ multiplex PCR reads were re-called with MiXCR into one record per CDR3 protein. The top ten clones hold around 0.22% of a sample with fewer than 150,000 distinct CDR3 sequences, approximately 89% of them seen once. The CDR3 loop spans 15 amino acids. The germline V and J ends were trimmed by 3 bases and 0 bases, with 11 bases remaining between them. Germline lookup yields CDR1 SGHDN and CDR2 FVKESK. The sample originates from a study of CD8 T cells in Susac syndrome.

Sequencing input: CD8+ T cells from PBMCs. This TCR was sampled from a human donor with multiple sclerosis. The chain is built from TRBV14 and TRBJ2-5; no definite D call. The CDR3 DNA follows: TGTGCCAGCAGCCAGGGGTGGCTCGACCAAGAGACCCAGTACTTC. It translates to CASSQGWLDQETQYF.